This T cell receptor (beta chain) was retrieved from a study of control samples from healthy donors and cancer patients. The method was immunoSEQ multiplex PCR; TCRdb's version includes in-frame clones alone and lacks a portion of them. The data show about 180,000 clones, around 90% seen once. The ends were cut back, 5 bases at V and 2 bases at J, with 13 bases in the middle. CDR3 length: 14 residues. The V gene's germline CDR1 is SGHVS and CDR2 FNYEAQ. This rearrangement joins TRBV7-6 to TRBJ2-7; D is possibly TRBD2 (7 bases). Source material: blood. The receptor comes from a man under 40 in good health. CDR3 region: CASSKSGGPYEQYF. CDR3 nucleotides: TGTGCCAGCAGCAAATCGGGGGGCCCCTACGAGCAGTACTTC.